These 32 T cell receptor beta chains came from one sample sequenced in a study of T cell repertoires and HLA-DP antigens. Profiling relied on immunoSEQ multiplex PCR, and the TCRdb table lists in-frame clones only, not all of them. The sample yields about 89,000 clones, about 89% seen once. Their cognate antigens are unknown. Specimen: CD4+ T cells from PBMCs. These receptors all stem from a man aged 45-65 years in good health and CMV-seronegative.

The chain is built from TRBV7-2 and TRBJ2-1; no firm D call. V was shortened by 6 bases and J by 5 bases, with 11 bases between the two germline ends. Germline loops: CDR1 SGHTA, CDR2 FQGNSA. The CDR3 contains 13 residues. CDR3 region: CASSRNWNNEQFF. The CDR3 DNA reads TGTGCCAGCAGTCGCAACTGGAACAATGAGCAGTTCTTC.

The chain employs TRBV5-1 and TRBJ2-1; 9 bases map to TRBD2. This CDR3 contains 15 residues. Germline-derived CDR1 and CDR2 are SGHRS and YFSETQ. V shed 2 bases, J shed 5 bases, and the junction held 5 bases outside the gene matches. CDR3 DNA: TGCGCCAGCAGCTTTCTCGCGGGAGGGAACAATGAGCAGTTCTTC. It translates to CASSFLAGGNNEQFF.

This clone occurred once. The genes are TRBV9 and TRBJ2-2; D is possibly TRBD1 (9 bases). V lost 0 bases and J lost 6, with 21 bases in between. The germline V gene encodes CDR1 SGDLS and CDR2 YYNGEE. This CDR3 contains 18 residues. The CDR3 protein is CASSVGGGTGIDPGELFF. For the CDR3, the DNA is TGTGCCAGCAGCGTAGGCGGGGGGACAGGGATAGATCCCGGGGAGCTGTTTTTT.

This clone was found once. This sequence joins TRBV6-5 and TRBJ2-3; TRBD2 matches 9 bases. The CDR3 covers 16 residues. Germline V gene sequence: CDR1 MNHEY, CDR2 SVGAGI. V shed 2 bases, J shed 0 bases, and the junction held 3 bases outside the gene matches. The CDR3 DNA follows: TGTGCCAGCAGTTACCGCGGGAGGGTTAGCACAGATACGCAGTATTTT. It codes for CASSYRGRVSTDTQYF.

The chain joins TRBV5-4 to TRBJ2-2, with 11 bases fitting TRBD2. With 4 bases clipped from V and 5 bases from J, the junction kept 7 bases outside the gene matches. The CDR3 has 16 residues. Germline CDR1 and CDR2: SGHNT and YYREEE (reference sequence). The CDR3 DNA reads TGTGCCAGCAGCCGAGGGGGACTAGCGGTAACCGGGGAGCTGTTTTTT. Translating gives CASSRGGLAVTGELFF.

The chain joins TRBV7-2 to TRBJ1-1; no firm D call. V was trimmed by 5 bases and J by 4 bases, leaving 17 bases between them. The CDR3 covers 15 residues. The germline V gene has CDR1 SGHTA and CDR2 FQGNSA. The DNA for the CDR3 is TGTGCCAGCAGCCCCAGTATTGGCTGGTTCACTGAAGCTTTCTTT. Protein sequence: CASSPSIGWFTEAFF.

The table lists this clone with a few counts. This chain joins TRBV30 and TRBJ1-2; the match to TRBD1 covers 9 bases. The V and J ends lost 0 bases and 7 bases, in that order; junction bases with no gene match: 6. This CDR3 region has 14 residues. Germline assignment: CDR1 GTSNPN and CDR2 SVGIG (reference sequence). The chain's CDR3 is CAWSVPGTGFGYTF. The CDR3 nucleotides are TGTGCCTGGAGTGTACCCGGGACAGGGTTTGGCTACACCTTC.

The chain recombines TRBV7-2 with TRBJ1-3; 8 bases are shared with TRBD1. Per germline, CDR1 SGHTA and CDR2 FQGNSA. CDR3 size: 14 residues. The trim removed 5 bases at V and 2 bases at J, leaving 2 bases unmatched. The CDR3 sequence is CASSVQGAGNTIYF. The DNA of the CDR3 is TGTGCCAGCAGCGTACAGGGGGCTGGAAACACCATATATTTT.

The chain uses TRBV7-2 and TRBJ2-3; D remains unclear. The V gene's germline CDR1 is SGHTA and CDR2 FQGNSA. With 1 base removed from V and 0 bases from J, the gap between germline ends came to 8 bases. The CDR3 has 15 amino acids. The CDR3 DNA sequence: TGTGCCAGCAGCTTAGATCGGAGTAGCACAGATACGCAGTATTTT. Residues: CASSLDRSSTDTQYF.

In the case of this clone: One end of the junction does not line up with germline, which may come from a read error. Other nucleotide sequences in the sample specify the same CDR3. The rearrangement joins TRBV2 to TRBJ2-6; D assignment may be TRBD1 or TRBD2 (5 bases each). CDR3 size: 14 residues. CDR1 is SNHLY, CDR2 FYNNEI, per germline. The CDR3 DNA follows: TGTGCCAGCCGACGGGCTTCCGGGGCCAACGTCCTGACTTTT. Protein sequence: CASRRASGANVLTF.

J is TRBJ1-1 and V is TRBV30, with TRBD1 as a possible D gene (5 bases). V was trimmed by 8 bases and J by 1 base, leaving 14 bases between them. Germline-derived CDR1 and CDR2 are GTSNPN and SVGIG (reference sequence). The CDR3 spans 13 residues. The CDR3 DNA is TGTGCCGGAAACCTCAGGGCGAACACTGAAGCTTTCTTT. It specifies CAGNLRANTEAFF.

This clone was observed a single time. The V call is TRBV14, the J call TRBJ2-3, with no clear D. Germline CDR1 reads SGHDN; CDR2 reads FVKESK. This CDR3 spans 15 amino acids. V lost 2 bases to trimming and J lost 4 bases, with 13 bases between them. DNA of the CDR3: TGTGCCAGCAGCCAAATAGTTGGGTTCGCAGATACGCAGTATTTT. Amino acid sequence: CASSQIVGFADTQYF.

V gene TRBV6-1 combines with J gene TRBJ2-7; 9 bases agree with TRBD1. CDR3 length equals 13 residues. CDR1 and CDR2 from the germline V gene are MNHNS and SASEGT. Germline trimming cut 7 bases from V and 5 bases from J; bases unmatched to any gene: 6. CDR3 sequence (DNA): TGTGCCAGCATTCTGACAGGGGGTAACGAGCAGTACTTC. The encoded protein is CASILTGGNEQYF.

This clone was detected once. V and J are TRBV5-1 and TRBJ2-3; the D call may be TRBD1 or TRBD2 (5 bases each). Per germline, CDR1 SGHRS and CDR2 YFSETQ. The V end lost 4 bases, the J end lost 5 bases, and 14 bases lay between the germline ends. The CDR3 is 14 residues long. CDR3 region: CASSKQVEGDTQYF. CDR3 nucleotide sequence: TGCGCCAGCAGCAAACAGGTCGAGGGAGATACGCAGTATTTT.

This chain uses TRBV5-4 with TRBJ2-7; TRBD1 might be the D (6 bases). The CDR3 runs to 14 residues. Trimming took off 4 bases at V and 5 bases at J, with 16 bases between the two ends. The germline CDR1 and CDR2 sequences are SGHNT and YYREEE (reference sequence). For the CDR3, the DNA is TGTGCCAGCAGCCGGCATCAGGGGAACGACGAGCAGTACTTC. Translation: CASSRHQGNDEQYF.

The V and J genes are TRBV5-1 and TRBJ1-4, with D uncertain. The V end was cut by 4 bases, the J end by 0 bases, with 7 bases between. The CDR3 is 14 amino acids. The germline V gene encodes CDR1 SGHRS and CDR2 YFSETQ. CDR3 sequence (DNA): TGCGCCAGCAGCAGGGATTCAACTAATGAAAAACTGTTTTTT. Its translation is CASSRDSTNEKLFF.

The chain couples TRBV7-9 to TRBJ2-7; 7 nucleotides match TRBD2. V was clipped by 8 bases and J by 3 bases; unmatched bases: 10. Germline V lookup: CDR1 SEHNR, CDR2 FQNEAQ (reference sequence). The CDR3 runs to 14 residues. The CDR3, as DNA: TGTGCCAGCGGGGATCCCGGGGGGAACTACGAGCAGTACTTC. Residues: CASGDPGGNYEQYF. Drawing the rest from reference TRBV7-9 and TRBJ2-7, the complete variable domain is DTGVSQNPRHKITKRGQNVTFRCDPISEHNRLYWYRQTLGQGPEFLTYFQNEAQLEKSRLLSDRFSAERPKGSFSTLEIQRTEQGDSAMYLCASGDPGGNYEQYFGPGTRLTVT.

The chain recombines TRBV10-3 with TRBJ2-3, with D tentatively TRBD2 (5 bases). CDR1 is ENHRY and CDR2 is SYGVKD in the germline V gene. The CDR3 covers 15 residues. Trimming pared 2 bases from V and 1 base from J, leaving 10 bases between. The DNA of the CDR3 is TGTGCCATCAGTGAGGGAGGAAGGGGCACAGATACGCAGTATTTT. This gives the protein CAISEGGRGTDTQYF.

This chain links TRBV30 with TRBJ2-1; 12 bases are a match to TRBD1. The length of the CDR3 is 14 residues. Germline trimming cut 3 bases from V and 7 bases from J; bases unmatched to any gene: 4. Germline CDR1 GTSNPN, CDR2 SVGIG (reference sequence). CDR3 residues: CAWRGQGALNEQFF. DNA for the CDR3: TGTGCCTGGAGGGGACAGGGGGCATTGAATGAGCAGTTCTTC. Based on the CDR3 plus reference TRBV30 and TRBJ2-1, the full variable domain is SQTIHQWPATLVQPVGSPLSLECTVEGTSNPNLYWYRQAAGRGLQLLFYSVGIGQISSEVPQNLSASRPQDRQFILSSKKLLLSDSGFYLCAWRGQGALNEQFFGPGTRLTVL.

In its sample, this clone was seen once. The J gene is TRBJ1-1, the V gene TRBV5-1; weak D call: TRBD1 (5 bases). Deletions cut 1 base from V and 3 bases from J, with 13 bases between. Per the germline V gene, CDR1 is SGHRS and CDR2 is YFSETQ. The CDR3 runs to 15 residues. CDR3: CASSLRGGGDTEAFF. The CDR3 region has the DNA TGCGCCAGCAGCTTGAGGGGCGGGGGAGACACTGAAGCTTTCTTT. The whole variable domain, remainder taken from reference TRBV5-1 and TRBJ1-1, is KAGVTQTPRYLIKTRGQQVTLSCSPISGHRSVSWYQQTPGQGLQFLFEYFSETQRNKGNFPGRFSGRQFSNSRSEMNVSTLELGDSALYLCASSLRGGGDTEAFFGQGTRLTVV.

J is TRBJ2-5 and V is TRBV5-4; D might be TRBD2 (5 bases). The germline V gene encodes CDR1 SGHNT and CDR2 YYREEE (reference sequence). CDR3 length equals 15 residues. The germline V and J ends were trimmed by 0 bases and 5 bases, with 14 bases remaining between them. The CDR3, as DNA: TGTGCCAGCAGCTTGGACGCGAGGGTTCGGGAGACCCAGTACTTC. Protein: CASSLDARVRETQYF.

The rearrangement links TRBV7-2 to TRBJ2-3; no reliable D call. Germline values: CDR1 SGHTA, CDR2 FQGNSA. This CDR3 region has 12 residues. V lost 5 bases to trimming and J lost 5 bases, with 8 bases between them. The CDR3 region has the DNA TGTGCCAGCAGCCTGTATAGAGATACGCAGTATTTT. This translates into CASSLYRDTQYF.

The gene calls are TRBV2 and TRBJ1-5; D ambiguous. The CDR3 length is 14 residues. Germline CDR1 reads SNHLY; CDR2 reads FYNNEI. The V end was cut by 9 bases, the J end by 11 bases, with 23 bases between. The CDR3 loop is CASNPTGPSSTQHF. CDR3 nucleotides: TGTGCCAGTAACCCGACCGGCCCTAGCTCGACCCAGCATTTT. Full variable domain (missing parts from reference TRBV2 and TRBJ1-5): EPEVTQTPSHQVTQMGQEVILRCVPISNHLYFYWYRQILGQKVEFLVSFYNNEISEKSEIFDDQFSVERPDGSNFTLKIRSTKLEDSAMYFCASNPTGPSSTQHFGDGTRLSIL.

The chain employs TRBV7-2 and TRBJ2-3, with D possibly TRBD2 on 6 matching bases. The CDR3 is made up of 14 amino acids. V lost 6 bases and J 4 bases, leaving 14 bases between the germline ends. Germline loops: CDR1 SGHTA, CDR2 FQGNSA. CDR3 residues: CASRGRDGSDTQYF. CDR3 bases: TGTGCCAGCAGAGGGCGGGATGGGTCAGATACGCAGTATTTT.

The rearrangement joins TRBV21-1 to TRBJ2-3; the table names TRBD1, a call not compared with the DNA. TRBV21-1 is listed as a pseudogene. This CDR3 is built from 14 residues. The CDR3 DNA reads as TGTGCCAGCAGCAGAACAGGGGTGAGGGATACGCAGTATTTT. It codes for CASSRTGVRDTQYF.

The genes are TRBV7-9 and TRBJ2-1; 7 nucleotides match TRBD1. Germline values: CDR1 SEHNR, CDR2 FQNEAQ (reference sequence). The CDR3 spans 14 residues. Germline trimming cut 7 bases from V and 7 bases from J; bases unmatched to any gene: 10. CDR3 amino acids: CASNSRDSQNEQFF. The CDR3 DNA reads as TGTGCCAGCAATTCCCGGGACAGTCAGAATGAGCAGTTCTTC.

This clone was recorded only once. The CDR3 is CAWSPTGGVPHGYTF. CDR3 bases: TGTGCCTGGAGTCCAACAGGGGGCGTGCCCCATGGCTACACCTTC. J is TRBJ1-2 and V is TRBV30, with 9 positions matching TRBD1. The CDR3 length is 15 residues. The V and J ends lost 2 bases and 6 bases, in that order; junction bases with no gene match: 10. CDR1 is GTSNPN and CDR2 is SVGIG in the germline V gene (reference sequence).

As DNA, the CDR3 is TGTGCCAGCAGCCTACTAGCGGGAGTAGGTGAGCAGTACTTC. This encodes CASSLLAGVGEQYF. The gene calls are TRBV7-8 and TRBJ2-7, with TRBD2 matching over 11 bases. Per germline, CDR1 SGHVS and CDR2 FQNEAQ. The length of the CDR3 is 14 residues. Trimming took 5 bases from V and 7 from J; bases not matched to a gene: 7.

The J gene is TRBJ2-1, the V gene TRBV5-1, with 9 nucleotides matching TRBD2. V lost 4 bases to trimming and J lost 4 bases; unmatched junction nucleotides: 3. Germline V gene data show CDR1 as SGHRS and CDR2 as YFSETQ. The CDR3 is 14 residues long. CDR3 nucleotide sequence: TGCGCCAGCAGCCAGGGACTAGCATACAATGAGCAGTTCTTC. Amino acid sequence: CASSQGLAYNEQFF.

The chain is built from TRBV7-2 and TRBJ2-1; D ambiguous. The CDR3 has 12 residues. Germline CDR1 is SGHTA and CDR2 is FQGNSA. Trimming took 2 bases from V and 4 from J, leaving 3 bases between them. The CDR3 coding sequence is TGTGCCAGCAGCTTAAGATACAATGAGCAGTTCTTC. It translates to CASSLRYNEQFF.

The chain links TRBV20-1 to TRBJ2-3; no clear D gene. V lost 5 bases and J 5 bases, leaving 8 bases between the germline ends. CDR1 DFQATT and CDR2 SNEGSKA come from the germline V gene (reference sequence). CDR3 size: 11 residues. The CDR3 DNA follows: TGCAGTGCTCACTTTGGAGATACGCAGTATTTT. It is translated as CSAHFGDTQYF.

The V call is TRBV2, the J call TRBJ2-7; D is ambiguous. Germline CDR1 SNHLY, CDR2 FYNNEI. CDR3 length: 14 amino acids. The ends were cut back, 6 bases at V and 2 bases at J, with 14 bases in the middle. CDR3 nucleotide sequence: TGTGCCAGCAGCTTGTTGGGGATCCCCTACGAGCAGTACTTC. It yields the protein CASSLLGIPYEQYF.